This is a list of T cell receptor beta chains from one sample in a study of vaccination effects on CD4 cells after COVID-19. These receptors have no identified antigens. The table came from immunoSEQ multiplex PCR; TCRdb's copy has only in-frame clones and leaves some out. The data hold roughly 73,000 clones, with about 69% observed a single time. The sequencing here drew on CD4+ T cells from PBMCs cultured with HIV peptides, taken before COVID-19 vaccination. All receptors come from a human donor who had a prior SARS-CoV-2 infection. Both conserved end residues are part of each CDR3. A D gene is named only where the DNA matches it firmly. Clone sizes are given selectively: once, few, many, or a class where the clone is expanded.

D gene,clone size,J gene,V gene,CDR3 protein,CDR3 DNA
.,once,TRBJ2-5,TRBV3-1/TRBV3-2,CASTGGGQETQYF,TGTGCCAGCACTGGCGGCGGGCAAGAGACCCAGTACTTC
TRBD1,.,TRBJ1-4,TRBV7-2,CASSLDRGLSEKLFF,TGTGCCAGCAGCTTGGACAGGGGGCTGAGTGAAAAACTGTTTTTT
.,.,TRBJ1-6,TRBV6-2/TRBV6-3,CASSYWAGRGSPLHF,TGTGCCAGCAGCTATTGGGCCGGTCGGGGTTCACCCCTCCACTTT
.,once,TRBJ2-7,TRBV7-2,CASTPPRRGGEQYF,TGTGCCAGCACGCCGCCCAGGAGGGGGGGAGAGCAGTACTTC
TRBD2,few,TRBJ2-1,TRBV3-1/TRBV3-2,CASSRIALAGVDNEQFF,TGTGCCAGCAGCCGAATCGCACTAGCGGGGGTTGACAATGAGCAGTTCTTC
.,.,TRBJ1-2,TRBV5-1,CASSLNGGNYGYTF,TGCGCCAGCAGCTTGAACGGCGGCAACTATGGCTACACCTTC
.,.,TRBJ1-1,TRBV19,CASSQQVNTEAFF,TGTGCCAGTAGTCAACAGGTGAACACTGAAGCTTTCTTT
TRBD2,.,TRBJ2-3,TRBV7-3,CASSLGLAGDFTDTQYF,TGTGCCAGCAGCTTAGGGCTAGCGGGGGATTTTACCGATACGCAGTATTTT
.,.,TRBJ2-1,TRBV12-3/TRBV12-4,CASSRTNEQFF,TGTGCCAGCAGCCGAACCAATGAGCAGTTCTTC
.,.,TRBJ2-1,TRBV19,CASNQGPYNEQFF,TGTGCCAGTAATCAGGGCCCCTACAATGAGCAGTTCTTC
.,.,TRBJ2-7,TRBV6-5,CASSYSGGTEQYF,TGTGCCAGCAGTTATTCGGGTGGGACCGAGCAGTACTTC
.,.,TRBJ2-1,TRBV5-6,CASSLGDWNNEQFF,TGTGCCAGCAGCTTGGGAGACTGGAACAATGAGCAGTTCTTC
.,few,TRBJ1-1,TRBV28,CASTPAGGSWTEAFF,TGTGCCAGCACCCCCGCGGGGGGGTCATGGACTGAAGCTTTCTTT
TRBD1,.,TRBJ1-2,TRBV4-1,CASSQDLRGPSYGYTF,TGCGCCAGCAGCCAAGATCTCAGGGGGCCTAGCTATGGCTACACCTTC
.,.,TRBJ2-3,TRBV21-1,CASSIVGGRGSEDTQYF,TGTGCCAGCAGCATAGTAGGTGGAAGGGGTTCGGAAGATACGCAGTATTTT
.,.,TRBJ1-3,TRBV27,CASSLRGEGNTIYF,TGTGCCAGCAGTTTAAGAGGGGAAGGAAACACCATATATTTT
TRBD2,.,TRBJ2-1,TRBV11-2,CASSLLSGNYNEQFF,TGTGCCAGCAGCTTACTTAGCGGGAACTACAATGAGCAGTTCTTC
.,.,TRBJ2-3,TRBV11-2,CASSFLGGSTDTQYF,TGTGCCAGCAGCTTCCTCGGGGGATCCACAGATACGCAGTATTTT
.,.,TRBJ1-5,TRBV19,CASSSRGNQPQHF,TGTGCCAGTAGTAGCCGGGGCAATCAGCCCCAGCATTTT
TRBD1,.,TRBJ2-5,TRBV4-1,CASSQEVRGQGQETQYF,TGCGCCAGCAGCCAAGAGGTACGCGGACAGGGGCAAGAGACCCAGTACTTC
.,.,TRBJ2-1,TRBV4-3,CASSQITSFRNEQFF,TGCGCCAGCAGCCAAATAACGTCCTTCCGGAATGAGCAGTTCTTC
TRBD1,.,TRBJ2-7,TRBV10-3,CAIRGVGTGDYEQYF,TGTGCCATCAGGGGGGTCGGGACAGGGGACTACGAGCAGTACTTC
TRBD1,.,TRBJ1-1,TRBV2,CAGRRDRENTEAFF,TGTGCCGGCCGCCGGGACAGAGAGAACACTGAAGCTTTCTTT
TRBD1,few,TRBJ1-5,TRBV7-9,CASSRDRGRIQPQHF,TGTGCCAGCAGCCGGGACAGGGGGCGCATTCAGCCCCAGCATTTT
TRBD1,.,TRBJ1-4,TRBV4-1,CASSQKGTGGEKLFF,TGCGCCAGCAGCCAAAAGGGGACAGGGGGTGAAAAACTGTTTTTT
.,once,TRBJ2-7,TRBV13,CASSLGRRGSYEQYF,TGTGCCAGCAGCTTAGGCCGAAGGGGTTCCTACGAGCAGTACTTC